This T cell receptor (beta chain) was identified during a study of blood T cells in healthy people across ages. Whole-study context: Template switching retrieved approximately one barcoded beta molecule for each two T cells. Overall study results and limits: Investigators viewed diversity estimates from one million T cells as underestimates, the study reported. The long-lived group displayed more naive CD4+ cells, plus higher diversity, than the aged donors did.

The length of the CDR3 is 13 residues. From germline, CDR1 is DFQATT and CDR2 SNEGSKA (reference sequence). Trimming removed 4 bases from V and 6 bases from J, with 14 bases in between. In the case of this clonotype: Its antigen is as yet unknown.

A second PCR of 7 to 11 cycles used a sample-barcoded 5' primer and a J-beta primer mix. Each cDNA molecule was tagged by a template-switch adaptor that had 12 random nucleotides. One entry per CDR3 protein, called by TCRdb with MiXCR from the 5' RACE reads. The sample contains 580,000 or so distinct CDR3 sequences, roughly 48% of which appear only once. The chain employs TRBV20-1 and TRBJ2-3; D is perhaps TRBD1 or TRBD2 (5 bases each). Sequenced: blood. The receptor comes from a man older than 75 in good health. The CDR3 sequence is CSAMGTFSDTQYF. The CDR3 DNA follows: TGCAGTGCTATGGGGACCTTCAGCGATACGCAGTATTTT.